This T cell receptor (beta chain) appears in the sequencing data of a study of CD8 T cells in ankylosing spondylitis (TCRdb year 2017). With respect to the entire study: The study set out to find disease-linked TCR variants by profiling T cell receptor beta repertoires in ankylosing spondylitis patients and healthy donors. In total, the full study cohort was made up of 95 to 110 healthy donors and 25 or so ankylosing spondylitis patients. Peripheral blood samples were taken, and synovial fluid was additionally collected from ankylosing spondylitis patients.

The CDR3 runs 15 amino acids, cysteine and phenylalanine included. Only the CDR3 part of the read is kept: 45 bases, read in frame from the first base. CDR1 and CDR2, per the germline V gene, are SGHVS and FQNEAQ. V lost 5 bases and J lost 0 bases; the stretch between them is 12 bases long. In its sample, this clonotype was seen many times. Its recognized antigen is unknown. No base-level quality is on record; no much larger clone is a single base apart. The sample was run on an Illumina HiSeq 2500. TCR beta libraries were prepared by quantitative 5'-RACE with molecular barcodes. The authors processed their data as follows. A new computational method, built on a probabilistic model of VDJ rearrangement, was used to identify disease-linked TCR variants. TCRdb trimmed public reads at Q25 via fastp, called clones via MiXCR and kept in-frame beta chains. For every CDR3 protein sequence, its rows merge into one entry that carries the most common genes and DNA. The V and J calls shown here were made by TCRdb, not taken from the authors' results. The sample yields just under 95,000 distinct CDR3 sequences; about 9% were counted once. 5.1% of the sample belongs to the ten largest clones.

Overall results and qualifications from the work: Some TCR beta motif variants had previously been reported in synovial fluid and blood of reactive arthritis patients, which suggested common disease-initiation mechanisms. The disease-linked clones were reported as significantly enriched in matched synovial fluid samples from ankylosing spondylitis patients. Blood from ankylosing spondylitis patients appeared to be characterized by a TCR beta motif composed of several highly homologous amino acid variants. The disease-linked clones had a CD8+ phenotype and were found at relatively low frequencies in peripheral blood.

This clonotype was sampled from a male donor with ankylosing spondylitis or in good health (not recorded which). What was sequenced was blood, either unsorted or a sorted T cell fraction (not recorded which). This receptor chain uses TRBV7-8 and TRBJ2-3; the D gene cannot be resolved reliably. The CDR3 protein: CASSPPGGSTDTQYF. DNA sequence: TGTGCCAGCAGCCCCCCTGGTGGTAGCACAGATACGCAGTATTTT.